This T cell receptor (beta chain) was retrieved from a study of T cell responses to AZD1222 COVID-19 vaccine. Profiling relied on immunoSEQ multiplex PCR, and the TCRdb table lists in-frame clones only, not all of them. The data hold some 120,000 clones, with 65% to 90% observed a single time. General study findings and limits: In all cases, repertoires were sampled only after the peak T cell response. Donors were largely white British and mainly female; clonal diversity was possibly underestimated.

The study pooled second doses at about 4 or about 12 weeks. In regard to this clone: No antigen is known for it.

Germline-derived CDR1 and CDR2 are DFQATT and SNEGSKA (reference sequence). V lost 4 bases and J 10 bases, leaving 13 bases between the germline ends. CDR3 length: 11 amino acids. V usage is TRBV20-1 and J usage is TRBJ1-1; D is undetermined. This sequence was found in an adult who received the AZD1222 COVID-19 vaccine. Sequencing used peripheral blood, obtained 28 days after the second AZD1222 dose. Here the CDR3 reads CSATARSGAFF. CDR3 sequence (DNA): TGCAGTGCTACGGCTAGGAGCGGAGCTTTCTTT.